Given below is one T cell receptor (beta chain) in context. Its antigen is not identified. The entry originates in a study of T cell repertoires in cytomegalovirus infection. Study-level information: Indications of both CMV infection and matching HLA type were provided by public TCR beta signatures.

Overall study results and limits: Cumulative public TCR beta family frequency identified CMV carriers with the relevant HLA.

The CDR3 spans 15 residues. CDR1 and CDR2 from the germline V gene are SGDLS and YYNGEE. J lost 8 bases, V lost 6 bases, and 13 bases had no gene match. From the reads, TCRdb called clonotypes with MiXCR, one entry per CDR3 protein. The sample lists about 530,000 distinct CDR3 sequences, 26% occurring once. This TCR was recovered from a human donor in good health (CMV status not recorded). Some clones in this sample may be carry-over from other donors' samples. The specimen sequenced was PBMCs. This chain uses TRBV9 with TRBJ2-1; 8 positions match TRBD2. CDR3 DNA: TGTGCCAGCACAAAACTAGCGGAGGGAGGTCATGAGCAGTTCTTC. It is translated as CASTKLAEGGHEQFF.